This T cell receptor (beta chain) originates from a study of control samples from healthy donors and cancer patients. Germline-derived CDR1 and CDR2 are LGHDT and YNNKEL (reference sequence). Trimming took 0 bases from V and 6 from J, leaving 11 bases between them. The CDR3 extends over 14 amino acids. The method was immunoSEQ multiplex PCR; TCRdb's version includes in-frame clones alone and lacks a portion of them. The data contain roughly 20,000 clones, around 84% of them seen just once; the ten biggest clones take up under 35%. Sequencing was performed on PBMCs. The source of this sequence is a man at least 80 years old with head and neck cancer. The chain carries TRBV3-1 (or the pseudogene TRBV3-2) and TRBJ1-2; no firm D call. CDR3 amino acids: CASSQEVEDHGYTF. The CDR3 nucleotides read TGTGCCAGCAGCCAAGAGGTAGAGGATCATGGCTACACCTTC.